The clone carrying this T cell receptor beta chain is labeled large. Its cognate antigen is unknown. The data originate from a study of T cell repertoires in aging, cancer and after chemotherapy. Amplification of TCR beta used genomic DNA extracted from peripheral blood. TRB rearrangements spanning V, D and J were amplified using mixed TRB-A/B primers. TCRdb redid the calling of the multiplex PCR reads with MiXCR, one entry per CDR3 protein. The sample has about 1,400 distinct CDR3 sequences, about 25% seen once. CDR1 and CDR2 (germline): GTSNPN, SVGIG (reference sequence). V was cut by 5 bases and J by 8 bases, with 18 bases left in between. The CDR3 length is 14 residues. The study, taken as a whole, reports: Thymic emigration or peripheral T cell expansion may be impaired by lymphoid organ infiltration in hematological cancer.

This sequence joins TRBV30 and TRBJ2-2, with unresolved D. The sequencing input was blood. The sequence came from a human donor with a blood cancer. CDR3 DNA sequence: TGTGCCTGGGGGCGCCGGCGTCTCAAAGGGGAGCTGTTTTTT. Amino acid sequence: CAWGRRRLKGELFF.